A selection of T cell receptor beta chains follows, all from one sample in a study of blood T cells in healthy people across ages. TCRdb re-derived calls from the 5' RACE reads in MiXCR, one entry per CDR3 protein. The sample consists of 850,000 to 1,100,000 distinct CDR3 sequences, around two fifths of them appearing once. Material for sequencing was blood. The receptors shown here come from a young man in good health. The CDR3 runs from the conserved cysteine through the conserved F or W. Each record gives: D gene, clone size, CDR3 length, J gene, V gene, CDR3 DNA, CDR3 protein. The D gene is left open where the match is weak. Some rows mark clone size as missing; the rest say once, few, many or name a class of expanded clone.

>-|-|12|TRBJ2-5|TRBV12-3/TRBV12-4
TGTGCCAGCAGTCTCCAAATACAGACCCAGTACTTC
CASSLQIQTQYF
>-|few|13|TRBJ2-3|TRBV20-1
TGCAGTGGTTTGGTAGCCCCTACAGATACGCAGTATTTT
CSGLVAPTDTQYF
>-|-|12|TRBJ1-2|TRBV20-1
TGCAGCTGGGGACTTTCTAACTATGGCTACACCTTC
CSWGLSNYGYTF
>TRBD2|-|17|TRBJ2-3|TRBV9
TGTGCCAGCAGCGTAGCTGTAGTAGCGGGGGGCACAGATACGCAGTATTTT
CASSVAVVAGGTDTQYF
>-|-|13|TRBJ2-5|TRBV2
TGTGCCAGCAGTGATGGGTGGGGAGAGACCCAGTACTTC
CASSDGWGETQYF
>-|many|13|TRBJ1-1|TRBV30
TGTGCCTGGAGCCAAAGGGAGAACACTGAAGCTTTCTTT
CAWSQRENTEAFF
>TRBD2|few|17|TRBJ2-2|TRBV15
TGTGCCACCAGCAGAGGACGGGGGGGGAAGAACACCGGGGAGCTGTTTTTT
CATSRGRGGKNTGELFF
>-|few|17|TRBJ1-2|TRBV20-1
TGCAGTGCTAGAGTTTTAAACGGGGCGAACCAAGGACGCGGCTACACCTTC
CSARVLNGANQGRGYTF
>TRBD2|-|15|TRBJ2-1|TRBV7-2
TGTGCCAGCAGCTTAGTTGGGGGGGTTCCCCCTGAGCAGTTCTTC
CASSLVGGVPPEQFF
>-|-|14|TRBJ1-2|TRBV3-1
TGTGCCAGCAGCCAAGCCTCTGGGAGAAATGGCTACACCTTC
CASSQASGRNGYTF
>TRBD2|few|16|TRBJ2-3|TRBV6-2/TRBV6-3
TGTGCCAGCAGACGAACCGGGACTAGGAGCACAGATACGCAGTATTTT
CASRRTGTRSTDTQYF
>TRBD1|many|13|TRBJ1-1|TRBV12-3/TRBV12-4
TGTGCCAGCAGAGGGACAGTGAACACTGAAGCTTTCTTT
CASRGTVNTEAFF
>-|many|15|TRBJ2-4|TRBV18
TGTGCCAGCTCACAACTAGGGACAGCCAAAAACATTCAGTACTTC
CASSQLGTAKNIQYF
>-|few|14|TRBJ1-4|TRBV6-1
TGTGCCAGCAGTGAAGGGTCGAAGGGAAGGAAACTGTTTTTT
CASSEGSKGRKLFF
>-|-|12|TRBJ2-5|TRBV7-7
TGTGCCAGCAGCCCCATCCGAGAGACCCAGTACTTC
CASSPIRETQYF
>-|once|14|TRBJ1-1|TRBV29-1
TGCAGCGTTGATCTGCAGGGAATGAACACTGAAGCTTTCTTT
CSVDLQGMNTEAFF
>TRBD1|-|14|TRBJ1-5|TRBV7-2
TGTGCCAGCAGCCCAGAGACAGGGCCCAAGCCCCAGCATTTT
CASSPETGPKPQHF
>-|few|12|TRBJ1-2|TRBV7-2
TGTGCCAGCAGCTTAGAGGTGGAGGGCTACACCTTC
CASSLEVEGYTF
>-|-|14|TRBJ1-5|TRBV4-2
TGTGCCAGCAGCCAAGATAACGGGAATCAGCCCCAGCATTTT
CASSQDNGNQPQHF
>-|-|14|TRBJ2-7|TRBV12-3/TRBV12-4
TGTGCCAGCAGTTTTCGAGCAGGGGACTACGAGCAGTACTTC
CASSFRAGDYEQYF
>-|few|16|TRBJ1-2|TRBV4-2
TGTGCCAGCAGCCAAGGAGGCCCCGAGGGGAACTATGGCTACACCTTC
CASSQGGPEGNYGYTF
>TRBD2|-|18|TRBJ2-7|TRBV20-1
TGCAGTGCTAGCCCTTTTACCGGGACGAGCGGGGGTGCCGACGAGCAGTACTTC
CSASPFTGTSGGADEQYF
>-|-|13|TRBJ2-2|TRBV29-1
TGCAGCGTCCGGGACAAGAACACCGGGGAGCTGTTTTTT
CSVRDKNTGELFF
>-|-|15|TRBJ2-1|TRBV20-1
TGCAGTGCTAGGAGGCCGGACTACTCCTACAATGAGCAGTTCTTC
CSARRPDYSYNEQFF
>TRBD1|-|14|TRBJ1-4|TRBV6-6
TGTGCCAGCATCCCAGGGGGGGGGAGGGAAAAACTGTTTTTT
CASIPGGGREKLFF
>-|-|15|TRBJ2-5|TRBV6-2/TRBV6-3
TGTGCCAGCAATAGGGCAGAAGGCGGAGAAGAGACCCAGTACTTC
CASNRAEGGEETQYF
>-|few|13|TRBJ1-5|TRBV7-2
TGTGCCAGCAGCCAAGGGGTATCGGAGCCCCAGCATTTT
CASSQGVSEPQHF
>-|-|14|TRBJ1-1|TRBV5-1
TGCGCCAGCAGTATCGCACGGGTGAACACTGAAGCTTTCTTT
CASSIARVNTEAFF
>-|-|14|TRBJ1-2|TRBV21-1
TGTGCCAGCAGCAAAGATGAGGGGGCCTATGGCTACACCTTC
CASSKDEGAYGYTF
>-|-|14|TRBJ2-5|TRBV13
TGTGCCAGCAGCCGAGGGATTTACGAAGAGACCCAGTACTTC
CASSRGIYEETQYF
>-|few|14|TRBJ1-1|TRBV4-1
TGCGCCAGCAGTCCCATGACGAGGGATACTGAAGCTTTCTTT
CASSPMTRDTEAFF
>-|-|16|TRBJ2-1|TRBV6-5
TGTGCCAGCAGGATAGGAGGGGAAGGATCCTACGATGAGCAGTTCTTC
CASRIGGEGSYDEQFF
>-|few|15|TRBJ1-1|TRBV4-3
TGCGCCAGCAGCCAAGATTCGGCCGGGGACACTGAAGCTTTCTTT
CASSQDSAGDTEAFF
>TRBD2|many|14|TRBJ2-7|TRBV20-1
TGCAGTGCTACGTCCAGCGGGGATACCTACGAGCAGTACTTC
CSATSSGDTYEQYF
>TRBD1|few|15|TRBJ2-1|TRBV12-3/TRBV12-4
TGTGCCAGCAGTTTAGGGGGACAGTTTGGGAATGAGCAGTTCTTC
CASSLGGQFGNEQFF
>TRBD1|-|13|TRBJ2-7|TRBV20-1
TGCAGTGCCACCAGACAGGGGGATTACGAGCAGTACTTC
CSATRQGDYEQYF
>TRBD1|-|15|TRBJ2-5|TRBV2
TGTGCCAGCAGGACAGACAGGGGATTTCACAATGAGCAGTACTTC
CASRTDRGFHNEQYF
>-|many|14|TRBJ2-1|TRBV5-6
TGTGCCAGCAGCGTTCAAGGACCTTACAATGAGCAGTTCTTC
CASSVQGPYNEQFF
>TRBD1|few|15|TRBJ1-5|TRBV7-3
TGTGCCAGCAGTCCGACAGGGGAAACCCATCAGCCCCAGCATTTT
CASSPTGETHQPQHF
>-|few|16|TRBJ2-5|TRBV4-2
TGTGCCAGCAGCCAAGATACCGAGGGTTACCAAGAGACCCAGTACTTC
CASSQDTEGYQETQYF
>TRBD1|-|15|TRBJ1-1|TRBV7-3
TGTGCCAGCAGCCTAACGACAGGGTCTGGCACTGAAGCTTTCTTT
CASSLTTGSGTEAFF
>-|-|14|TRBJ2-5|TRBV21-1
TGTGCCAGCAGCAACGGGGTGGTCCAAGAGACCCAGTACTTC
CASSNGVVQETQYF
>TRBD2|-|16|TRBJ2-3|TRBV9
TGTGCCAGCAGCGCCGGTCGGGGGGGGTTGACAGATACGCAGTATTTT
CASSAGRGGLTDTQYF
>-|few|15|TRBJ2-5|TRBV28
TGTGCCAGTCAAACTGGACAGCTGTACCAAGAGACCCAGTACTTC
CASQTGQLYQETQYF
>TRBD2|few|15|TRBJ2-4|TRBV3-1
TGTGCCAGCAGCCATAAGCGGGGGGGAGGGAACATTCAGTACTTC
CASSHKRGGGNIQYF
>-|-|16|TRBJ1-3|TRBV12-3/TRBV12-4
TGTGCCAGCAGTTTAGGAGGCCCCAACTCTGGAAACACCATATATTTT
CASSLGGPNSGNTIYF
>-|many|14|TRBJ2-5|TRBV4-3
TGCGCCAGCAGCCAAGATAAGGGCGGAGAGACCCAGTACTTC
CASSQDKGGETQYF
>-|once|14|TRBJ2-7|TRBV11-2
TGTGCCAGCAGCCGCGAGGGAGACCTCGACGAGCAGTACTTC
CASSREGDLDEQYF
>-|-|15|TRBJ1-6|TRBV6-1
TGTGCCAGCAGTGAAGATGGGAGGGTTAATTCACCCCTCCACTTT
CASSEDGRVNSPLHF
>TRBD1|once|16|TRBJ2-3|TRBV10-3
TGTGCCATCAGTGACGGACGGACAGGATCTACAGATACGCAGTATTTT
CAISDGRTGSTDTQYF
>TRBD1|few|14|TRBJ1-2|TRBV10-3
TGTGCCATCAGTGAAGGGACAGTTAACTATGGCTACACCTTC
CAISEGTVNYGYTF
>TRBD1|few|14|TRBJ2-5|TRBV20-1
TGCAGTGCTACCTCCGGGACAGCCCAAGAGACCCAGTACTTC
CSATSGTAQETQYF